These 10 T cell receptor beta chains were all obtained from the same sample, sequenced in a study of T cell changes during pregnancy in multiple sclerosis. The assay was immunoSEQ multiplex PCR, and TCRdb's table has in-frame clones only and misses some. The repertoire includes 75,000 to 100,000 clones, 90% to 95% of them detected once, and around 1.7% sits in the top ten. Specimen: peripheral blood, collected after pregnancy. These TCRs come from a female donor in good health, enrolled as a control in a pregnancy study.

J is TRBJ2-1 and V is TRBV5-6; D is unclear. This CDR3 contains 11 residues. CDR1 and CDR2 (germline): SGHDT, YYEEEE. Deletions cut 5 bases from V and 4 bases from J, with 4 bases between. The CDR3 loop reads CASRLYNEQFF. CDR3 DNA sequence: TGTGCCAGCAGACTATACAATGAGCAGTTCTTC.

J is TRBJ1-2 and V is TRBV9; D not resolved. The CDR3 extends over 13 amino acids. Germline assignment: CDR1 SGDLS and CDR2 YYNGEE. V was clipped by 4 bases and J by 4 bases, with 11 bases between them. CDR3: CASSLMGSYGYTF. In nucleotides, the CDR3 is TGTGCCAGCAGCCTAATGGGGAGCTATGGCTACACCTTC.

The V call is TRBV14, the J call TRBJ2-7; TRBD2 matches 9 bases. CDR1 is SGHDN, CDR2 FVKESK, per germline. The CDR3 has 16 residues. With V trimmed by 2 bases and J by 3 bases, 8 bases remained unmatched. CDR3 sequence reads: CASSQRSGGHFYEQYF. In DNA, the CDR3 is TGTGCCAGCAGCCAAAGGAGCGGGGGGCATTTCTACGAGCAGTACTTC.

The chain links TRBV7-2 to TRBJ2-7, with 11 nucleotides matching TRBD1. Germline CDR1 is SGHTA and CDR2 is FQGNSA. CDR3 length equals 14 residues. The V and J ends lost 4 bases and 4 bases, in that order; junction bases with no gene match: 3. The CDR3 loop reads CASSWGQGGYEQYF. The CDR3 DNA reads as TGTGCCAGCAGCTGGGGACAGGGGGGGTACGAGCAGTACTTC. The full variable domain, rest sourced from reference TRBV7-2 and TRBJ2-7, is GAGVSQSPSNKVTEKGKDVELRCDPISGHTALYWYRQSLGQGLEFLIYFQGNSAPDKSGLPSDRFSAERTGGSVSTLTIQRTQQEDSAVYLCASSWGQGGYEQYFGPGTRLTVT.

The gene calls are TRBV5-1 and TRBJ2-5; TRBD1 might be the D (6 bases). The V end lost 2 bases, the J end lost 5 bases, and 13 bases lay between the germline ends. Germline V gene lookup returns CDR1 SGHRS and CDR2 YFSETQ. This CDR3 is built from 14 residues. The CDR3 bases are TGCGCCAGCAGCTTCGGCAGGGGATCTGAGACCCAGTACTTC. It yields the protein CASSFGRGSETQYF.

This rearrangement joins TRBV30 to TRBJ1-4, with 11 bases aligning to TRBD1. The germline V gene has CDR1 GTSNPN and CDR2 SVGIG (reference sequence). This CDR3 contains 22 residues. The ends lost 8 bases at V and 0 bases at J; junction bases unmatched: 26. CDR3 nucleotide sequence: TGTGCCCTGATCAGATTCGGGACAGGGGGATGTGAAGGCGTGGCAACTAATGAAAAACTGTTTTTT. It specifies CALIRFGTGGCEGVATNEKLFF.

This clone occurred a few times. The V and J genes are TRBV27 and TRBJ2-7; 7 positions match TRBD2. Trimming at V came to 2 bases and at J to 5 bases, leaving 9 bases not matched to a gene. Germline V CDR1 and CDR2: MNHEY, SMNVEV (reference sequence). The CDR3 loop spans 15 amino acids. CDR3 bases: TGTGCCAGCAGTTTAAACGGCGGGAGCCGGGACGAGCAGTACTTC. Its translation: CASSLNGGSRDEQYF.

This chain links TRBV7-8 with TRBJ1-3; D possibly corresponds to TRBD1 (6 bases). Germline V gene sequence: CDR1 SGHVS, CDR2 FQNEAQ. V was trimmed by 4 bases and J by 3 bases, leaving 10 bases between them. The CDR3 runs 14 residues. The CDR3 loop is CASSSQGGGNTIYF. CDR3 nucleotides: TGTGCCAGCAGCTCACAAGGGGGTGGAAACACCATATATTTT.

V is TRBV5-5 and J is TRBJ2-1, with D possibly being TRBD2 (6 bases). The CDR3 consists of 15 residues. Germline V gene sequence: CDR1 SGHKS, CDR2 YYEKEE (reference sequence). V lost 3 bases, J lost 0 bases, and 10 bases lay in between. DNA for the CDR3: TGTGCCAGCAGCTCGGGGGTAAGCTCCTACAATGAGCAGTTCTTC. It specifies CASSSGVSSYNEQFF.

This chain links TRBV4-1 with TRBJ1-1, with 7 bases identical to TRBD1. This CDR3 has 14 amino acids. V shed 5 bases, J shed 1 base, and the junction held 4 bases outside the gene matches. Germline loops: CDR1 MGHRA, CDR2 YSYEKL. CDR3 sequence reads: CASSSRQGNTEAFF. The CDR3 nucleotides are TGCGCCAGCAGCTCCCGACAGGGGAACACTGAAGCTTTCTTT.